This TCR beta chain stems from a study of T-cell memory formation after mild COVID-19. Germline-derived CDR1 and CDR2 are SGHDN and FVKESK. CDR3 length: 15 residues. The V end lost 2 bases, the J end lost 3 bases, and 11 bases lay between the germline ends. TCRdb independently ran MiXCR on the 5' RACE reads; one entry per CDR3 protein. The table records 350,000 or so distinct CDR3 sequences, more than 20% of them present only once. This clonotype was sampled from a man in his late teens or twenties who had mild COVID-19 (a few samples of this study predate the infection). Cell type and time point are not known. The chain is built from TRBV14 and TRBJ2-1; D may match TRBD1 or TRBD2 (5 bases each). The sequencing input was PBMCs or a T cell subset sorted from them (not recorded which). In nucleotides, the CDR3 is TGTGCCAGCAGCCAACTGGGGGTGAGCTACAATGAGCAGTTCTTC. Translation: CASSQLGVSYNEQFF.